This T cell receptor beta chain was retrieved from a study of tumor-infiltrating lymphocytes in primary liver carcinoma. Study information: The patients, men and women alike, were aged 30 to 69 years.

This CDR3 contains 17 residues. Trimming removed 7 bases from V and 6 bases from J, with 29 bases in between. In germline, CDR1 is SQVTM, CDR2 ANQGSEA. Germline DNA was also extracted, while the blood RNA originated from unsorted whole blood. Priming with a constant-region primer yielded TCR beta cDNA from around 540 ng total RNA. Three-round nested multiplex PCR performed with slightly modified ARM-PCR produced the TCR beta libraries. Forward primers for TRBV1-TRBV30 and a C-beta reverse primer served the first two PCR rounds, at roughly 10 cycles each. From the multiplex PCR reads, TCRdb called clonotypes with MiXCR, one entry per CDR3 protein. The sample lists over 250,000 distinct CDR3 sequences; almost 60% were seen once. This clonotype was seen ten or more times.

The sequenced sample consisted of peripheral blood. This clonotype originated in a young woman with primary liver carcinoma and hepatitis B virus infection. This sequence joins TRBV29-1 and TRBJ2-3; D tentatively reads TRBD1 or TRBD2 (6 bases each). Here the CDR3 reads CSAAMGGRPTEGDTQYF. The CDR3 nucleotides are TGCAGCGCCGCCATGGGGGGCAGGCCGACGGAGGGCGATACGCAGTATTTT.